Below are 23 T cell receptor beta chains sequenced from a single sample in a study of T cell responses to AZD1222 COVID-19 vaccine. The protocol was immunoSEQ multiplex PCR, while the TCRdb copy is restricted to in-frame clones and leaves out a portion. The table includes tens of thousands of clones, 90% detected once. The material was peripheral blood, obtained 28 days after the second AZD1222 dose. The receptors stem from an adult who received the AZD1222 COVID-19 vaccine.

The rearrangement links TRBV19 to TRBJ2-3; a possible D gene is TRBD2 (5 bases). The CDR3 is made up of 11 amino acids. Trimming left V 3 bases short and J 11 bases short, with 9 bases between. Per germline, CDR1 LNHDA and CDR2 SQIVND (reference sequence). CDR3 bases: TGTGCCAGTAGTATTAGAGGACTGCAGTATTTT. This sequence encodes CASSIRGLQYF. Filled out from reference TRBV19 and TRBJ2-3, the complete variable domain reads DGGITQSPKYLFRKEGQNVTLSCEQNLNHDAMYWYRQDPGQGLRLIYYSQIVNDFQKGDIAEGYSVSREKKESFPLTVTSAQKNPTAFYLCASSIRGLQYFGPGTRLTVL.

This sequence joins TRBV28 and TRBJ1-1, with 7 nucleotides matching TRBD1. Trimming at V came to 8 bases and at J to 4 bases, leaving 10 bases not matched to a gene. Germline-derived CDR1 and CDR2 are MDHEN and SYDVKM. The CDR3 covers 14 residues. CDR3 sequence: CASRSGQQSTEAFF. CDR3 sequence (DNA): TGTGCCAGCCGATCGGGACAGCAAAGCACTGAAGCTTTCTTT. The entire variable domain, with the rest obtained from reference TRBV28 and TRBJ1-1, is as follows: DVKVTQSSRYLVKRTGEKVFLECVQDMDHENMFWYRQDPGLGLRLIYFSYDVKMKEKGDIPEGYSVSREKKERFSLILESASTNQTSMYLCASRSGQQSTEAFFGQGTRLTVV.

This chain uses TRBV19 with TRBJ1-4; D remains ambiguous. Per the germline V gene, CDR1 is LNHDA and CDR2 is SQIVND (reference sequence). CDR3 length: 13 amino acids. V was shortened by 7 bases and J by 8 bases, with 14 bases between the two germline ends. In DNA, the CDR3 is TGTGCCAGTACCCGGACCCGCGGCGAAAAACTGTTTTTT. It yields the protein CASTRTRGEKLFF.

The CDR3 region is CASSLSATSGAYEQYF. The CDR3 DNA is TGTGCCAGCAGTTTATCGGCGACTAGCGGCGCCTACGAGCAGTACTTC. The J gene is TRBJ2-7, the V gene TRBV27, with 9 bases lining up with TRBD2. V lost 0 bases, J lost 2 bases, and 5 bases stayed unmatched. The CDR3 contains 16 residues. Germline V CDR1 and CDR2: MNHEY, SMNVEV (reference sequence).

The J gene is TRBJ2-7, the V gene TRBV5-1, with a possible D match to TRBD1 (6 bases). V was clipped by 0 bases and J by 1 base, with 14 bases between them. This CDR3 contains 16 residues. The germline V gene has CDR1 SGHRS and CDR2 YFSETQ. The CDR3 loop is CASSLVSGTLSYEQYF. In nucleotides, the CDR3 is TGCGCCAGCAGCTTGGTCTCTGGGACATTGTCCTACGAGCAGTACTTC. The whole variable domain, remainder taken from reference TRBV5-1 and TRBJ2-7, is KAGVTQTPRYLIKTRGQQVTLSCSPISGHRSVSWYQQTPGQGLQFLFEYFSETQRNKGNFPGRFSGRQFSNSRSEMNVSTLELGDSALYLCASSLVSGTLSYEQYFGPGTRLTVT.

This chain connects TRBV23-1 to TRBJ1-4; D not certain. Being an ORF, TRBV23-1 has a function that is uncertain. This CDR3 is built from 15 residues. The ends were cut back, 6 bases at V and 0 bases at J, with 11 bases in the middle. CDR3 DNA sequence: TGCGCCAGCAGGGTTAGACGGTCAACTAATGAAAAACTGTTTTTT. It encodes CASRVRRSTNEKLFF.

J is TRBJ1-2 and V is TRBV24-1; 12 bases line up with TRBD1. This CDR3 has 15 amino acids. Germline assignment: CDR1 KGHDR and CDR2 SFDVKD. V trimming: 1 base; J trimming: 8 bases; junction bases outside the gene matches: 4. Written as DNA, the CDR3 is TGTGCCACCAGTGATTTCGCCGGGACAGGGGGCGGCTACACCTTC. It yields the protein CATSDFAGTGGGYTF.

A single count supports this clone. This rearrangement joins TRBV7-2 to TRBJ1-5, with D perhaps matching TRBD1 (6 bases). Trimming took 0 bases from V and 0 from J, leaving 12 bases between them. Per germline, CDR1 SGHTA and CDR2 FQGNSA. The CDR3 sequence is 17 residues long. The CDR3 coding sequence is TGTGCCAGCAGCTTAGCGCCGGGACACCGTAGCAATCAGCCCCAGCATTTT. It codes for CASSLAPGHRSNQPQHF.

J is TRBJ1-6 and V is TRBV19; D unresolved. CDR3 length: 15 residues. Germline-derived CDR1 and CDR2 are LNHDA and SQIVND (reference sequence). V lost 7 bases and J 8 bases, leaving 18 bases between the germline ends. The CDR3 loop is CASTSSGVGDSPLHF. DNA for the CDR3: TGTGCCAGTACCTCATCCGGTGTTGGTGATTCACCCCTCCACTTT.

The chain is built from TRBV5-6 and TRBJ1-6; D is unresolved. CDR1 is SGHDT, CDR2 YYEEEE, per germline. V gave up 0 bases and J gave up 6 bases, with 10 bases separating them. The CDR3 consists of 15 residues. CDR3 amino acids: CASSLGRSVNSPLHF. CDR3 nucleotide sequence: TGTGCCAGCAGCTTGGGCCGGAGCGTTAATTCACCCCTCCACTTT.

The chain carries TRBV10-3 and TRBJ2-2; TRBD1 aligns across 11 bases. The CDR3 has 17 residues. Germline CDR1 reads ENHRY; CDR2 reads SYGVKD. The V segment lost 9 bases and the J segment 3 bases; nucleotides outside the gene matches: 12. CDR3: CAIRPGQGVLDTGELFF. The DNA for the CDR3 is TGTGCCATAAGACCGGGACAGGGGGTACTCGACACCGGGGAGCTGTTTTTT.

J is TRBJ2-7 and V is TRBV3-1 (or the pseudogene TRBV3-2); D is ambiguous. The CDR3 consists of 15 residues. V lost 5 bases and J lost 0, with 14 bases in between. The V gene's germline CDR1 is LGHDT and CDR2 YNNKEL (reference sequence). The CDR3 here is CASSGYRADSYEQYF. Written as DNA, the CDR3 is TGTGCCAGCAGCGGCTACCGGGCTGACTCCTACGAGCAGTACTTC.

The chain joins TRBV7-3 to TRBJ1-1; perhaps TRBD1 as D (5 bases). This CDR3 is built from 14 residues. V dropped 3 bases and J dropped 1 base, with 9 bases sitting between them. Germline assignment: CDR1 SGHTA and CDR2 FQGTGA. This chain's CDR3 is CASSLDTRNTEAFF. DNA of the CDR3: TGTGCCAGCAGCTTGGACACGCGGAACACTGAAGCTTTCTTT.

This clone occurred once. This chain joins TRBV19 and TRBJ1-2; the D gene is possibly TRBD1 (5 bases). The CDR3 spans 10 residues. Trimming cost V 8 bases and J 8 bases, with 9 bases left between them. The germline V gene encodes CDR1 LNHDA and CDR2 SQIVND (reference sequence). CDR3 in DNA: TGTGCCAGTGGGACGTGGGGCTACACCTTC. It is translated as CASGTWGYTF.

This clone was picked up a small number of times. The CDR3 nucleotides read TGTGCCAGCAGCCGCTTACTGTTACTCCGGGACAGATCTCAAGAGACCCAGTACTTC. Protein: CASSRLLLLRDRSQETQYF. This rearrangement joins TRBV5-6 to TRBJ2-5, with TRBD1 identical over 7 bases. Germline-derived CDR1 and CDR2 are SGHDT and YYEEEE. V lost 4 bases and J lost 2; bases outside the gene matches: 20. The CDR3 extends over 19 amino acids.

The V call is TRBV19, the J call TRBJ1-6; D not certain. The V gene lost 5 bases and the J gene lost 8 bases, with 13 bases spanning the gap. The CDR3 runs to 14 residues. The germline gives CDR1 LNHDA, CDR2 SQIVND (reference sequence). The CDR3 DNA follows: TGTGCCAGTAGTTTCAGGAACAGCTATTCACCCCTCCACTTT. Its protein product is CASSFRNSYSPLHF.

This chain connects TRBV7-3 to TRBJ1-1; D remains unclear. Germline-derived CDR1 and CDR2 are SGHTA and FQGTGA. This CDR3 is 13 amino acids long. The ends were cut back, 2 bases at V and 1 base at J, with 5 bases in the middle. This chain's CDR3 is CASSLEGNTEAFF. CDR3 DNA: TGTGCCAGCAGCTTAGAAGGGAACACTGAAGCTTTCTTT. The whole variable domain, remainder taken from reference TRBV7-3 and TRBJ1-1, is GAGVSQTPSNKVTEKGKYVELRCDPISGHTALYWYRQSLGQGPEFLIYFQGTGAADDSGLPNDRFFAVRPEGSVSTLKIQRTERGDSAVYLCASSLEGNTEAFFGQGTRLTVV.

The rearrangement uses TRBV27 and TRBJ1-1; D is uncertain. CDR3 size: 12 residues. V lost 3 bases, J lost 4 bases, and 6 bases lay in between. Germline V lookup: CDR1 MNHEY, CDR2 SMNVEV (reference sequence). CDR3 in DNA: TGTGCCAGCAGTTTCCGCGGCACTGAAGCTTTCTTT. Protein sequence: CASSFRGTEAFF.

V is TRBV27 and J is TRBJ1-1, with TRBD1 as a possible D gene (6 bases). The V end was cut by 7 bases, the J end by 6 bases, with 12 bases between. The CDR3 length is 12 residues. Germline loops: CDR1 MNHEY, CDR2 SMNVEV (reference sequence). CDR3 nucleotide sequence: TGTGCCAGCACACAGGGAGGGGCTGAAGCTTTCTTT. Its protein product is CASTQGGAEAFF.

The rearrangement links TRBV2 to TRBJ1-5; 9 bases fit TRBD1. The CDR3 has 14 amino acids. From germline, CDR1 is SNHLY and CDR2 FYNNEI. V lost 6 bases and J lost 5; bases outside the gene matches: 5. CDR3 protein: CASSGQGSYQPQHF. The DNA for the CDR3 is TGTGCCAGCAGCGGACAGGGGAGTTATCAGCCCCAGCATTTT.

The rearrangement links TRBV28 to TRBJ1-2; 9 bases line up with TRBD1. Trimming removed 4 bases from V and 6 bases from J; junction bases left unmatched: 9. This CDR3 is built from 15 residues. The germline V gene has CDR1 MDHEN and CDR2 SYDVKM. This CDR3 reads CASSSPTGGWNGYTF. For the CDR3, the DNA is TGTGCCAGCAGTTCGCCCACAGGGGGCTGGAATGGCTACACCTTC.

The rearrangement joins TRBV9 to TRBJ2-3; D is unresolved. CDR3 size: 13 residues. Trimming took off 0 bases at V and 4 bases at J, with 6 bases between the two ends. Germline lookup yields CDR1 SGDLS and CDR2 YYNGEE. The CDR3 DNA sequence: TGTGCCAGCAGCGTAGTCTCATCAGATACGCAGTATTTT. It specifies CASSVVSSDTQYF. The full variable domain, with the rest looked up from reference TRBV9 and TRBJ2-3, is DSGVTQTPKHLITATGQRVTLRCSPRSGDLSVYWYQQSLDQGLQFLIQYYNGEERAKGNILERFSAQQFPDLHSELNLSSLELGDSALYFCASSVVSSDTQYFGPGTRLTVL.

The chain has TRBV12-3 or TRBV12-4 and TRBJ1-2, with no clear D. This CDR3 is built from 11 residues. Trimming cost V 1 base and J 6 bases, with 3 bases left between them. The CDR3 DNA reads TGTGCCAGCAGTTTAGGAGATGGCTACACCTTC. It translates to CASSLGDGYTF.